This T cell receptor beta chain is drawn from a study of Graves' ophthalmopathy and Graves' hyperthyroidism. RNA transcripts were the source from which TCR beta CDR3 regions were amplified. HTBI primers served in a first-round RT-PCR, which a second-round multiplex PCR followed. Each CDR3 protein is one row after TCRdb ran MiXCR on the multiplex PCR reads. The table includes tens of thousands of distinct CDR3 sequences, 45% to 55% detected once. The CDR3 runs to 16 residues. Trimming took 4 bases from V and 1 from J, leaving 17 bases between them. CDR1 SGDLS and CDR2 YYNGEE come from the germline V gene. At least ten counts were recorded for this clonotype.

The clonotype originates from an adult woman with Graves' ophthalmopathy. The gene calls are TRBV9 and TRBJ1-1; D is uncertain. Sequenced input: peripheral blood. CDR3 in DNA: TGTGCCAGCAGCCCCCCGTCCCGCGGGGAGAACACTGAAGCTTTCTTT. Amino acid sequence: CASSPPSRGENTEAFF.